The 24 T cell receptor beta chains below all came from one sample that was sequenced in a study of shared clonotypes between healthy human individuals. Sequenced by immunoSEQ multiplex PCR; TCRdb stores in-frame clones only, minus some. The sample has around 510,000 clones; approximately 94% are singletons. Material: naive CD4+ T cells sorted from blood. Subset denoted: CD45RA+ positively selected. These receptors originate from a woman aged 25 to 39 in good health.

The CDR3 here is CASSDGSPFDEQFF. The CDR3 coding sequence is TGCGCCAGCAGTGACGGGAGCCCCTTCGATGAGCAGTTCTTC. The rearrangement joins TRBV5-1 to TRBJ2-1; D is perhaps TRBD2 (6 bases). The V end was cut by 5 bases, the J end by 8 bases, with 17 bases between. Germline values: CDR1 SGHRS, CDR2 YFSETQ. The CDR3 is made up of 14 amino acids.

The V and J genes are TRBV28 and TRBJ1-2, with TRBD1 matching 7 bases. The CDR3 consists of 15 residues. V lost 4 bases, J lost 1 base, and 6 bases stayed unmatched. The germline CDR1 and CDR2 sequences are MDHEN and SYDVKM. This chain's CDR3 is CASSSPSGGNYGYTF. CDR3 coding DNA: TGTGCCAGCAGTTCTCCATCAGGGGGTAACTATGGCTACACCTTC.

The chain carries TRBV11-2 and TRBJ2-5; D gene uncertain. This CDR3 spans 14 amino acids. Looked up from germline, CDR1 is SGHAT and CDR2 is FQNNGV. The germline V and J ends were trimmed by 4 bases and 5 bases, with 14 bases remaining between them. CDR3 sequence (DNA): TGTGCCAGCAGCTCGACATGGCGGCGGGAGACCCAGTACTTC. Translated: CASSSTWRRETQYF. The full variable domain, its missing parts supplied by reference TRBV11-2 and TRBJ2-5, is EAGVAQSPRYKIIEKRQSVAFWCNPISGHATLYWYQQILGQGPKLLIQFQNNGVVDDSQLPKDRFSAERLKGVDSTLKIQPAKLEDSAVYLCASSSTWRRETQYFGPGTRLLVL.

The J gene is TRBJ2-3, the V gene TRBV19; D is undetermined. Looked up from germline, CDR1 is LNHDA and CDR2 is SQIVND (reference sequence). This CDR3 is built from 12 residues. V dropped 2 bases and J dropped 2 bases, with 2 bases sitting between them. The CDR3: CASSIHTDTQYF. The CDR3 DNA is TGTGCCAGTAGTATACACACAGATACGCAGTATTTT.

In this sample, this clone turned up once. The gene calls are TRBV27 and TRBJ2-1; D not resolved. The germline gives CDR1 MNHEY, CDR2 SMNVEV (reference sequence). Trimming removed 4 bases from V and 6 bases from J, with 16 bases in between. The CDR3 extends over 15 amino acids. CDR3: CASSSPARKINEQFF. The DNA for the CDR3 is TGTGCCAGCAGTTCCCCCGCGAGAAAAATCAATGAGCAGTTCTTC.

The rearrangement joins TRBV28 to TRBJ2-5; D unclear. The CDR3 length is 11 residues. Trimming took 8 bases from V and 9 from J, leaving 13 bases between them. Looked up from germline, CDR1 is MDHEN and CDR2 is SYDVKM. CDR3 region: CASLSLNSQYF. In nucleotides, the CDR3 is TGTGCCAGCTTGTCTTTAAATTCCCAGTACTTC.

The gene calls are TRBV7-9 and TRBJ2-7, with D possibly TRBD1 on 6 matching bases. The CDR3 loop spans 17 amino acids. The germline CDR1 and CDR2 sequences are SEHNR and FQNEAQ (reference sequence). Trimming stripped 4 bases from V and 0 bases from J, with 19 bases between. CDR3 residues: CASSSRGDTPSSYEQYF. The CDR3 DNA reads TGTGCCAGCAGCTCTAGAGGGGACACGCCGAGCTCCTACGAGCAGTACTTC.

The chain combines TRBV19 with TRBJ2-5; TRBD1 or TRBD2 may be the D gene (5 bases each). Germline V gives CDR1 LNHDA, CDR2 SQIVND (reference sequence). V lost 3 bases to trimming and J lost 3 bases, with 14 bases between them. This CDR3 spans 15 amino acids. CDR3: CASSMGTMREETQYF. The CDR3 DNA is TGTGCCAGTAGTATGGGGACCATGCGGGAAGAGACCCAGTACTTC.

This rearrangement joins TRBV4-1 to TRBJ1-1; a possible D gene is TRBD1 (5 bases). This CDR3 contains 14 residues. Per the germline V gene, CDR1 is MGHRA and CDR2 is YSYEKL. Trimming stripped 4 bases from V and 3 bases from J, with 12 bases between. The CDR3 bases are TGCGCCAGCAGCCTAGAGACAGAGGACACTGAAGCTTTCTTT. Protein product: CASSLETEDTEAFF.

The rearrangement uses TRBV19 and TRBJ2-2; the D is unclear. Germline V gives CDR1 LNHDA, CDR2 SQIVND (reference sequence). This CDR3 has 14 amino acids. The V end lost 2 bases, the J end lost 3 bases, and 7 bases lay between the germline ends. The CDR3 region has the DNA TGTGCCAGTAGTATATTTGGGGACACCGGGGAGCTGTTTTTT. The encoded protein is CASSIFGDTGELFF. Full variable domain (outside the CDR3, taken from reference TRBV19 and TRBJ2-2): DGGITQSPKYLFRKEGQNVTLSCEQNLNHDAMYWYRQDPGQGLRLIYYSQIVNDFQKGDIAEGYSVSREKKESFPLTVTSAQKNPTAFYLCASSIFGDTGELFFGEGSRLTVL.

This clone showed up just once. The chain has TRBV9 and TRBJ1-1; possible D gene TRBD1, 5 bases. Trimming took off 0 bases at V and 3 bases at J, with 18 bases between the two ends. CDR3 length equals 17 residues. Germline CDR1 reads SGDLS; CDR2 reads YYNGEE. The CDR3 bases are TGTGCCAGCAGCGTAGGATGGGACCCTGGAGATGACACTGAAGCTTTCTTT. This gives the protein CASSVGWDPGDDTEAFF.

This chain links TRBV4-1 with TRBJ2-5; D gene ambiguous. In germline, CDR1 is MGHRA, CDR2 YSYEKL. This CDR3 contains 13 residues. V lost 4 bases and J 2 bases, leaving 8 bases between the germline ends. CDR3 in DNA: TGCGCCAGCAGCCTTGGAACACAAGAGACCCAGTACTTC. Its translation: CASSLGTQETQYF.

The gene calls are TRBV11-3 and TRBJ2-5; D ambiguous. The CDR3 extends over 15 amino acids. Germline CDR1 SGHNT, CDR2 YENEEA. V was clipped by 6 bases and J by 5 bases, with 19 bases between them. The CDR3 sequence is CASSLRLGFGETQYF. CDR3 DNA sequence: TGTGCCAGCAGTCTTAGATTGGGGTTTGGGGAGACCCAGTACTTC. Supplemented by reference TRBV11-3 and TRBJ2-5, the full variable domain reads EAGVVQSPRYKIIEKKQPVAFWCNPISGHNTLYWYLQNLGQGPELLIRYENEEAVDDSQLPKDRFSAERLKGVDSTLKIQPAELGDSAVYLCASSLRLGFGETQYFGPGTRLLVL.

The V call is TRBV28, the J call TRBJ2-3; D uncertain. The ends were cut back, 5 bases at V and 6 bases at J, with 12 bases in the middle. CDR1 and CDR2 from the germline V gene are MDHEN and SYDVKM. The CDR3 consists of 13 residues. CDR3: CASSLPPADTQYF. The CDR3 DNA is TGTGCCAGCAGTCTCCCACCTGCCGATACGCAGTATTTT. Filled out from reference TRBV28 and TRBJ2-3, the complete variable domain reads DVKVTQSSRYLVKRTGEKVFLECVQDMDHENMFWYRQDPGLGLRLIYFSYDVKMKEKGDIPEGYSVSREKKERFSLILESASTNQTSMYLCASSLPPADTQYFGPGTRLTVL.

The chain uses TRBV4-1 and TRBJ2-5, with no clear D. The DNA end is more similar to TRBJ2-7, so the J call may be wrong. Germline V lookup: CDR1 MGHRA, CDR2 YSYEKL. The CDR3 is 14 residues long. CDR3 DNA: TGCGCCAGCAGCCAAGATCTCACCCCCTACGAGCAGTACTTC. It specifies CASSQDLTPYEQYF.

The chain combines TRBV27 with TRBJ2-1, with D tentatively TRBD2 (6 bases). Germline lookup yields CDR1 MNHEY and CDR2 SMNVEV (reference sequence). The V gene lost 5 bases and the J gene lost 6 bases, with 23 bases spanning the gap. This CDR3 is built from 17 residues. CDR3 residues: CASSQRLGDSSFNEQFF. In DNA, the CDR3 is TGTGCCAGCAGTCAGAGGCTCGGGGACTCTTCTTTCAATGAGCAGTTCTTC.

The chain carries TRBV21-1 and TRBJ1-5. TRBV21-1 represents a pseudogene. CDR3 length: 17 residues. The CDR3 protein is CASSKSGEGRKNQPQHF. DNA of the CDR3: TGTGCCAGCAGCAAGAGCGGTGAGGGGAGGAAAAATCAGCCCCAGCATTTT.

The chain recombines TRBV5-6 with TRBJ1-2; D gene unclear. The CDR3 has 12 amino acids. Germline lookup yields CDR1 SGHDT and CDR2 YYEEEE. Trimming took off 0 bases at V and 7 bases at J, with 7 bases between the two ends. CDR3 protein: CASSLGVGGYTF. The CDR3 DNA follows: TGTGCCAGCAGCTTGGGGGTGGGTGGCTACACCTTC.

J is TRBJ2-2 and V is TRBV27, with D unresolved. V gave up 6 bases and J gave up 4 bases, with 12 bases separating them. Germline-derived CDR1 and CDR2 are MNHEY and SMNVEV (reference sequence). This CDR3 comprises 14 residues. The CDR3 sequence: CASSPRLATGELFF. The CDR3 coding sequence is TGTGCCAGCAGCCCGAGACTCGCCACCGGGGAGCTGTTTTTT.

This CDR3 reads CASSPLSGAGYNEQFF. Here the CDR3 DNA reads TGTGCCAGCAGCCCTTTATCGGGAGCGGGCTACAATGAGCAGTTCTTC. The V gene is TRBV11-3, the J gene TRBJ2-1; D might be TRBD2 (6 bases). This CDR3 spans 16 amino acids. Germline V gene data show CDR1 as SGHNT and CDR2 as YENEEA. V lost 5 bases and J 3 bases, leaving 17 bases between the germline ends.

This clone was seen once. The V and J genes are TRBV28 and TRBJ2-1; 13 nucleotides line up with TRBD2. In germline, CDR1 is MDHEN, CDR2 SYDVKM. The V segment lost 5 bases and the J segment 9 bases; nucleotides outside the gene matches: 10. The CDR3 runs to 16 residues. This chain's CDR3 is CASSPWTSGSGGEQFF. DNA for the CDR3: TGTGCCAGCAGTCCATGGACTAGCGGGAGTGGGGGTGAGCAGTTCTTC.

The chain uses TRBV5-1 and TRBJ2-3; TRBD2 agrees at 11 bases. The CDR3 loop spans 16 amino acids. Germline V gives CDR1 SGHRS, CDR2 YFSETQ. The V gene end was trimmed by 2 bases and the J gene end by 2 bases; junction bases not matched to a gene: 4. The CDR3 nucleotides are TGCGCCAGCAGCTTTACTAGCGGGGGACTCACAGATACGCAGTATTTT. It encodes CASSFTSGGLTDTQYF. Using reference TRBV5-1 and TRBJ2-3 for the parts outside the CDR3, the full variable domain is KAGVTQTPRYLIKTRGQQVTLSCSPISGHRSVSWYQQTPGQGLQFLFEYFSETQRNKGNFPGRFSGRQFSNSRSEMNVSTLELGDSALYLCASSFTSGGLTDTQYFGPGTRLTVL.

Here the CDR3 DNA reads TGTGCCAGCAGTGAAGGTTTGGCAGGGAAAGGCTACACCTTC. Its translation: CASSEGLAGKGYTF. This chain links TRBV2 with TRBJ1-2; possibly TRBD1 for D (5 bases). V was cut by 1 base and J by 8 bases, with 14 bases left in between. CDR3 length: 14 amino acids. CDR1 is SNHLY, CDR2 FYNNEI, per germline. Complete variable domain (other parts from reference TRBV2 and TRBJ1-2): EPEVTQTPSHQVTQMGQEVILRCVPISNHLYFYWYRQILGQKVEFLVSFYNNEISEKSEIFDDQFSVERPDGSNFTLKIRSTKLEDSAMYFCASSEGLAGKGYTFGSGTRLTVV.

V and J are TRBV10-2 and TRBJ2-5; D gene ambiguous. V lost 6 bases and J 1 base, leaving 12 bases between the germline ends. The CDR3 loop spans 14 amino acids. In germline, CDR1 is WSHSY, CDR2 SAAADI. DNA of the CDR3: TGCGCCAGCAGAGTCACAAACCTCCAAGAGACCCAGTACTTC. It translates to CASRVTNLQETQYF.